The clone carrying this TCR beta chain has more than one count but fewer than ten. This specimen belongs to a study of T cell clones after liver transplantation. The assay was immunoSEQ multiplex PCR, and TCRdb's table has in-frame clones only and misses some. The sample records 65,000 to 95,000 clones, 75% to 85% being singletons. Germline V gene data show CDR1 as MNHEY and CDR2 as SMNVEV (reference sequence). V was cut by 0 bases and J by 4 bases, with 7 bases left in between. The CDR3 consists of 14 residues. The chain recombines TRBV27 with TRBJ1-5; no reliable D call. The receptor comes from a human donor who received a liver transplant. Specimen: CD4+ T cells from blood, collected before liver transplant. CDR3 loop: CASSLSNGNQPQHF. The CDR3 DNA reads as TGTGCCAGCAGTTTATCGAACGGGAATCAGCCCCAGCATTTT.